This T cell receptor beta chain was recovered during a study of PD-1 blockade in classical Hodgkin lymphoma. Sequenced by immunoSEQ multiplex PCR; TCRdb stores in-frame clones only, minus some. The table has about 47,000 clones, roughly three quarters seen once; the top ten hold around 20%. The time point here: cycle 4 day 1 (C4D1), after 5 to 7 weeks of nivolumab. Relapse was seen in all patients after autologous stem cell transplantation, and brentuximab vedotin exposure was variable. Germline values: CDR1 MNHEY, CDR2 SVGAGI. The CDR3 extends over 16 amino acids. The V gene end was trimmed by 4 bases and the J gene end by 0 bases; junction bases not matched to a gene: 6.

The sample here was peripheral blood mononuclear cells (PBMCs), taken before the fourth cycle of nivolumab. The TCR was taken from a human donor with classical Hodgkin lymphoma. V is TRBV6-5 and J is TRBJ2-1; 7 nucleotides match TRBD2. CDR3: CASSSVLADSYNEQFF. The CDR3 DNA reads as TGTGCCAGCAGTTCTGTGCTAGCGGACTCCTACAATGAGCAGTTCTTC.